Listed below are T cell receptor beta chains from one sample, sequenced in a study of blood T cell repertoires in COVID-19. The repertoire was sequenced with immunoSEQ multiplex PCR; TCRdb's copy has only in-frame clones and lacks some. The sample shows about 40,000 clones, 76% of them seen only once. The specimen was peripheral blood. These receptors all come from a man at least 80 years old with acute or convalescent COVID-19. Each CDR3 is given with its conserved first and last residue. D genes are given only for firm matches. Expanded clones are given a class, and other clones once, few, many or no size at all.

TRBJ1-2	TRBV4-2	NA	TRBD1	TGTGCCAGCAGCCCCAGGGGGAACTATGGCTACACCTTC	CASSPRGNYGYTF
TRBJ1-6	TRBV7-3	NA	TRBD1	TGTGCCAGCAGCTTAACCGGACAGGCCTATAATTCACCCCTCCACTTT	CASSLTGQAYNSPLHF
TRBJ1-3	TRBV5-4	NA	TRBD1	TGTGCCAGCAGCTTGGCAGGGGGCGCCGCCGGAAACACCATATATTTT	CASSLAGGAAGNTIYF
TRBJ1-5	TRBV19	NA	TRBD1	TGTGCCAGTAGTGCGGGCGGGACAGGGGGCAATCAGCCCCAGCATTTT	CASSAGGTGGNQPQHF
TRBJ2-6	TRBV10-3	NA	TRBD2	TGTGCCATCAGTGACATCAAACCGGGACTAGCGGGGGTTACAGGGGCCAACGTCCTGACTTTC	CAISDIKPGLAGVTGANVLTF
TRBJ2-2	TRBV4-2	NA	NA	TGTGCCAGCAGCCAAGATGGACACCCGAACACCGGGGAGCTGTTTTTT	CASSQDGHPNTGELFF
TRBJ1-1	TRBV28	NA	TRBD1	TGTGCCAGCGGGACAGGGAGGCACACTGAAGCTTTCTTT	CASGTGRHTEAFF
TRBJ2-3	TRBV7-8	NA	NA	TGTGCCAGCAGCTTACTAATAAGCACAGATACGCAGTATTTT	CASSLLISTDTQYF
TRBJ1-6	TRBV9	NA	NA	TGTGCCAGCAGCGCCAACTCAAGCTCCTATAATTCACCCCTCCACTTT	CASSANSSSYNSPLHF
TRBJ1-2	TRBV23-1	NA	NA	TGCGCCAGCAGTCGGCCGGGACACCACCCCTTC	CASSRPGHHPF
TRBJ1-3	TRBV9	NA	TRBD1	TGTGCCAGCAGCGTAGCGGGACAGGGGACTGGAAACACCATATATTTT	CASSVAGQGTGNTIYF
TRBJ2-5	TRBV5-1	NA	TRBD1	TGCGCCAGCAGCTTGGCCGTGGCAGGGGGTCAGGAGACCCAGTACTTC	CASSLAVAGGQETQYF
TRBJ1-1	TRBV28	NA	NA	TGTGCCAGCAGTGCCCCAGGGGCCAGTCAGGGCAACACTGAAGCTTTCTTT	CASSAPGASQGNTEAFF
TRBJ2-2	TRBV12-2	NA	NA	TGTGCAAGTCGTTGGGACTACCACACCGGGGAGCTGTTTTTT	CASRWDYHTGELFF
TRBJ1-5	TRBV18	NA	NA	TGTGCCAGCTCACCAGGGCCGGTCAATCAGCCCCAGCATTTT	CASSPGPVNQPQHF
TRBJ2-3	TRBV11-2	NA	TRBD2	TGTGCCAGCAGTCTGGGACTAGCGGGGGGGCTGACAGATACGCAGTATTTT	CASSLGLAGGLTDTQYF
TRBJ2-1	TRBV10-3	few	TRBD2	TGTGCCATCAGTGACCGGGCTAGCGGATACAATGAGCAGTTCTTC	CAISDRASGYNEQFF
TRBJ1-1	TRBV1	NA	NA	TGCACCAGCAGCCAAGGACGCAGGCTGAACACTGAAGCTTTCTTT	CTSSQGRRLNTEAFF
TRBJ1-2	TRBV12-3/TRBV12-4	NA	NA	TGTGCCAGCAGCCGACGACAGAACTATGGCTACACCTTC	CASSRRQNYGYTF
TRBJ2-3	TRBV5-4	NA	TRBD2	TGTGCCAGCAGCTCGACTAGCGGTGCTAGCACAGATACGCAGTATTTT	CASSSTSGASTDTQYF
TRBJ2-1	TRBV12-3/TRBV12-4	NA	NA	TGTGCCAGCAGTACTACTTATGAGCAGTTCTTC	CASSTTYEQFF
TRBJ1-1	TRBV2	NA	TRBD1	TGTGCCAGCAGGGAGGGACAGGCGTTAGGAGCTTTCTTT	CASREGQALGAFF
TRBJ2-3	TRBV6-1	few	NA	TGTGCCAGCAGTGAAGAAGGGACAACCACGCAGTATTTT	CASSEEGTTTQYF
TRBJ1-2	TRBV11-2	once	TRBD1	TGTGCCAGCAGCTTAGATGGGGGGACAGGGATCTATGGCTACACCTTC	CASSLDGGTGIYGYTF
TRBJ1-3	TRBV11-1	few	NA	TGTGCCAGCAGCTTAAGGAGCCGACCCTCTGGAAACACCATATATTTT	CASSLRSRPSGNTIYF
TRBJ2-3	TRBV4-1	NA	NA	TGCGCCAGCAGCCAGGGACTTCGAAGTACAGATACGCAGTATTTT	CASSQGLRSTDTQYF
TRBJ2-3	TRBV5-1	NA	NA	TGCGCCAGCAGCCGCCTCGGGGTTGTGGGAACAGATACGCAGTATTTT	CASSRLGVVGTDTQYF
TRBJ2-5	TRBV6-5	NA	TRBD1	TGTGCCAGTGACAACAGGGGCAGGCACCAAGAGACCCAGTACTTC	CASDNRGRHQETQYF
TRBJ2-7	TRBV5-1	NA	TRBD2	TGCGCCAGCAGCTTGGGGACTAGTCACGGCGAGCAGTACTTC	CASSLGTSHGEQYF
TRBJ2-3	TRBV6-5	NA	NA	TGTGCCAGCAGTCGACAGGCGGCAGATACGCAGTATTTT	CASSRQAADTQYF
TRBJ2-4	TRBV6-1	NA	TRBD2	TGTGCCAGCAGTGAAAACACGAGCGGGACCACCAAAAACATTCAGTACTTC	CASSENTSGTTKNIQYF
TRBJ2-1	TRBV10-1	NA	TRBD2	TGCGCCAGCAGTGGCGTCAGCGGGGCTTTCAGTGAGCAGTTCTTC	CASSGVSGAFSEQFF
TRBJ2-3	TRBV7-9	NA	TRBD2	TGTGCCAGCAGCTTACGAGCGGGAGGGCCCACAGATACGCAGTATTTT	CASSLRAGGPTDTQYF
TRBJ1-2	TRBV7-9	NA	TRBD1	TGTGCCAGCAGCTTAGCGGACAGGAGTGGCTATGGCTACACCTTC	CASSLADRSGYGYTF
TRBJ1-5	TRBV28	NA	TRBD1	TGTGCCAGCAGTACCCCAAGGACAGGGGATAGCAATCAGCCCCAGCATTTT	CASSTPRTGDSNQPQHF
TRBJ1-5	TRBV3-1/TRBV3-2	NA	NA	TGTGCCAGCAGCCAAGACCCAAAGCGGCCCCAGCATTTT	CASSQDPKRPQHF
TRBJ2-7	TRBV29-1	NA	TRBD2	TGCAGCGTTGAACGTAGCGGGGAAGCGCAGTACTTC	CSVERSGEAQYF
TRBJ1-5	TRBV3-1/TRBV3-2	NA	NA	TGTGCCAGCAGGAAAAGCACAGGGTTTGATCAGCCCCAGCATTTT	CASRKSTGFDQPQHF
TRBJ2-7	TRBV10-1	NA	TRBD2	TGCGCCAGCAGTCCTACTAGCGGGAGGGCCCGTCCCCCTTTAGGCTTC	CASSPTSGRARPPLGF
TRBJ2-1	TRBV19	NA	TRBD2	TGTGCCAGTAGTGTGCGGGAGGGCCGGCAGTTCTTC	CASSVREGRQFF
TRBJ2-1	TRBV12-3/TRBV12-4	NA	NA	TGTGCCAGCCTCCGGTTCTTCAATGAGCAGTTCTTC	CASLRFFNEQFF
TRBJ1-2	TRBV9	NA	NA	TGTGCCAGCACCCCAGAAGGGGATTCCTATGGCTACACCTTC	CASTPEGDSYGYTF
TRBJ2-7	TRBV3-1/TRBV3-2	NA	NA	TGTGCCACCTCGGGGGAACAGTCTTCCGACGAGCAGTACTTC	CATSGEQSSDEQYF
TRBJ2-3	TRBV10-3	NA	NA	TGTGCCATCAGTGACGGAGGCAGCAGCCGAGATACGCAGTATTTT	CAISDGGSSRDTQYF
TRBJ2-3	TRBV7-9	once	TRBD1	TGTGCCAGCAGCCCGCGAGGGACAGGTGATGCTGATACGCAGTATTTT	CASSPRGTGDADTQYF
TRBJ1-1	TRBV6-6	NA	NA	TGTGCCAGCAGGCCGGGACATAAGAACACTGAAGCTTTCTTT	CASRPGHKNTEAFF
TRBJ2-2	TRBV6-6	NA	NA	TGTGCCAGCAGTTTCAGGGAGGTGATCACCGGGGAGCTGTTTTTT	CASSFREVITGELFF
TRBJ2-3	TRBV5-4	few	NA	TGTGCCAGCAGCCGTAAAGGCCTTGGACTAAACACAGATACGCAGTATTTT	CASSRKGLGLNTDTQYF
TRBJ2-3	TRBV10-3	few	NA	TGTGCCATCTACAAAGAGGACTCCGGTTCGCAGTATTTT	CAIYKEDSGSQYF
TRBJ2-7	TRBV5-6	once	NA	TGTGCCAGCAGCATTGTCGGAGGGACAGCCTACGAGCAGTACTTC	CASSIVGGTAYEQYF
TRBJ1-2	TRBV3-1/TRBV3-2	NA	NA	TGTGCCAGCAGCCAATTTCCCTCGACAGGCACACTTAACTATGGCTACACCTTC	CASSQFPSTGTLNYGYTF
TRBJ1-5	TRBV28	NA	NA	TGTGCCAGCATCGAACTACCCGGGCAGCCCCAGCATTTT	CASIELPGQPQHF